The T cell receptor beta chain under discussion was sequenced for a study of T cells in Graves' hyperthyroidism and ophthalmopathy. Study-level findings and limits: Ophthalmopathy was model-predicted a median approximately 6.4 months pre-onset. Separation of ophthalmopathy from stable hyperthyroidism was achieved by a 13 V-J model.

From RNA transcripts, TCR beta CDR3 regions were amplified. TCR CDR3 underwent first-round RT-PCR with the HTBI primer set. TCRdb independently ran MiXCR on the multiplex PCR reads; one entry per CDR3 protein. The repertoire holds 330,000 or so distinct CDR3 sequences, roughly a fifth seen once, with under 45% in the top ten. Comment on this clonotype: The antigen remains unidentified.

Sample: blood. The TCR comes from a man aged 50 to 60 with Graves' ophthalmopathy.

The CDR3 nucleotides read TGCGCCAGCAGCCAGGATTTGTCCGCAGATACGCAGTATTTT. Residues: CASSQDLSADTQYF. The rearrangement links TRBV4-1 to TRBJ2-3; D ambiguous. The CDR3 runs 14 residues. Between the trimmed V and J ends, which lost 3 bases and 4 bases, there was a span of 11 bases. Germline assignment: CDR1 MGHRA and CDR2 YSYEKL.